One and the same sample provided the 25 T cell receptor beta chains below, sequenced in a study of T cell responses to AZD1222 COVID-19 vaccine. Produced via immunoSEQ multiplex PCR; TCRdb's table is partial and in-frame only. The table has some 130,000 clones, 80% to 90% seen once; the top ten hold about 1.6%. The sample here was peripheral blood, taken on day 0 of AZD1222 vaccination. The receptors originated from an adult in good health.

The chain carries TRBV12-3 or TRBV12-4 and TRBJ2-5; no definite D call. V was trimmed by 2 bases and J by 3 bases, leaving 4 bases between them. The CDR3 runs to 12 residues. The CDR3 nucleotides read TGTGCCAGCAGTTTAACAGAAGAGACCCAGTACTTC. Protein sequence: CASSLTEETQYF.

The J gene is TRBJ2-7, the V gene TRBV4-1, with TRBD1 identical over 9 bases. Germline V CDR1 and CDR2: MGHRA, YSYEKL. The CDR3 runs 14 residues. V was pared by 3 bases and J by 6 bases, with 6 bases of the junction left unmatched. The CDR3 nucleotides read TGCGCCAGCAGCCAGACAGGGGGTCGAGTCGAGCAGTACTTC. This encodes CASSQTGGRVEQYF.

This chain links TRBV2 with TRBJ2-5; 13 nucleotides align to TRBD2. From germline, CDR1 is SNHLY and CDR2 FYNNEI. V shed 6 bases and J 5 bases; nucleotides not matched to a gene: 9. The CDR3 spans 16 residues. CDR3 nucleotides: TGTGCCAGCAGCCTCACTAGCGGGGGGGCCGAGGAGACCCAGTACTTC. Encoded protein: CASSLTSGGAEETQYF.

CDR3 coding DNA: TGTGCCAGCAGCTTCCAGGGGGTGGCTGGGGCCAACGTCCTGACTTTC. Translating gives CASSFQGVAGANVLTF. The chain combines TRBV7-3 with TRBJ2-6, with TRBD1 identical over 7 bases. After removal of 3 bases from V and 2 bases from J, the junction contained 4 bases not matched to a gene. This CDR3 has 16 residues. CDR1 and CDR2 from the germline V gene are SGHTA and FQGTGA.

The V and J genes are TRBV6-5 and TRBJ1-5; D not resolved. Germline-derived CDR1 and CDR2 are MNHEY and SVGAGI. The CDR3 is 13 residues long. V was trimmed by 6 bases and J by 5 bases, leaving 11 bases between them. DNA for the CDR3: TGTGCCAGCAGCATCACCTGGGATCAGCCCCAGCATTTT. Its protein product is CASSITWDQPQHF.

The J gene is TRBJ2-1, the V gene TRBV11-2, with 7 nucleotides matching TRBD2. This CDR3 comprises 15 residues. Germline values: CDR1 SGHAT, CDR2 FQNNGV. V lost 3 bases, J lost 1 base, and 3 bases stayed unmatched. The CDR3: CASSFGLGSYNEQFF. CDR3 coding DNA: TGTGCCAGCAGCTTCGGACTAGGGTCCTACAATGAGCAGTTCTTC.

This rearrangement joins TRBV28 to TRBJ1-3, with D tentatively TRBD1 (6 bases). The CDR3 length is 13 residues. The V gene lost 5 bases and the J gene lost 8 bases, with 13 bases spanning the gap. CDR1 is MDHEN, CDR2 SYDVKM, per germline. The CDR3 sequence is CASSPQGGHTIYF. For the CDR3, the DNA is TGTGCCAGCAGTCCACAGGGCGGTCACACCATATATTTT.

The chain joins TRBV6-6 to TRBJ1-3; D not resolved. V lost 6 bases to trimming and J lost 3 bases, with 9 bases between them. CDR1 MNHNY and CDR2 SVGAGI come from the germline V gene (reference sequence). CDR3 size: 13 residues. In DNA, the CDR3 is TGTGCCAGCAGGCCCGATATTGGAAACACCATATATTTT. It encodes CASRPDIGNTIYF.

The rearrangement joins TRBV29-1 to TRBJ2-2, with 14 positions matching TRBD2. The ends lost 5 bases at V and 6 bases at J; junction bases unmatched: 5. Germline V gives CDR1 SQVTM, CDR2 ANQGSEA. The CDR3 is 15 amino acids. CDR3 region: CSVTTSGGASGELFF. DNA for the CDR3: TGCAGCGTTACGACTAGCGGGGGGGCCTCCGGGGAGCTGTTTTTT.

V usage is TRBV9 and J usage is TRBJ2-7; D is possibly TRBD2 (6 bases). Per germline, CDR1 SGDLS and CDR2 YYNGEE. Trimming removed 4 bases at V and 1 base at J, with 15 bases between. The CDR3 sequence is 15 residues long. CDR3 nucleotides: TGTGCCAGCAGCCCAGGTAGCGGAGTTTCCTACGAGCAGTACTTC. Translation gives CASSPGSGVSYEQYF.

This chain joins TRBV6-1 and TRBJ1-2; no clear D gene. With 3 bases removed from V and 7 bases from J, the gap between germline ends came to 12 bases. CDR1 and CDR2 from the germline V gene are MNHNS and SASEGT. The CDR3 consists of 13 residues. Written as DNA, the CDR3 is TGTGCCAGCAGTGATAGAGTTCCCTCTGGCTACACCTTC. This translates into CASSDRVPSGYTF.

In its sample, this clone was seen once. The chain combines TRBV5-1 with TRBJ1-2; tentatively, D is TRBD1 (5 bases). There are 15 residues in the CDR3. Germline lookup yields CDR1 SGHRS and CDR2 YFSETQ. The V gene lost 4 bases and the J gene lost 7 bases, with 20 bases spanning the gap. The CDR3 protein is CASSLEGRPGGGYTF. The CDR3 coding sequence is TGCGCCAGCAGCCTTGAAGGCAGGCCTGGGGGTGGCTACACCTTC.

The CDR3 loop is CASSPGGVGTDTQYF. The CDR3 region has the DNA TGTGCCAGCTCACCAGGGGGTGTGGGCACAGATACGCAGTATTTT. The chain employs TRBV18 and TRBJ2-3, with D possibly called TRBD1 or TRBD2 (5 bases each). Germline V lookup: CDR1 KGHSH, CDR2 LQKENI. Deletions cut 2 bases from V and 1 base from J, with 10 bases between. The CDR3 loop spans 15 amino acids.

This clone was seen once. The chain recombines TRBV7-8 with TRBJ2-3, with D uncertain. CDR1 is SGHVS and CDR2 is FQNEAQ in the germline V gene. V was clipped by 7 bases and J by 2 bases, with 16 bases between them. This CDR3 spans 15 amino acids. CDR3 region: CASTPRSHSTDTQYF. The CDR3 nucleotides are TGTGCCAGCACCCCCCGGTCCCATTCCACAGATACGCAGTATTTT. The full variable domain, rest sourced from reference TRBV7-8 and TRBJ2-3, is GAGVSQSPRYKVAKRGQDVALRCDPISGHVSLFWYQQALGQGPEFLTYFQNEAQLDKSGLPSDRFFAERPEGSVSTLKIQRTQQEDSAVYLCASTPRSHSTDTQYFGPGTRLTVL.

This chain links TRBV19 with TRBJ2-5, with 7 bases aligning to TRBD1. Trimming took 7 bases from V and 7 from J; bases not matched to a gene: 9. Germline CDR1 LNHDA, CDR2 SQIVND (reference sequence). This CDR3 comprises 13 residues. CDR3 DNA: TGTGCCAGTAATCCGACAGGGCTAGGGACCCAGTACTTC. Translated, it gives CASNPTGLGTQYF.

This clone was recorded once. The chain combines TRBV11-3 with TRBJ2-1; 8 bases fit TRBD2. Germline assignment: CDR1 SGHNT and CDR2 YENEEA. Losses at the gene ends were 2 bases for V and 4 bases for J; bases not matched to a gene: 16. There are 19 residues in the CDR3. CDR3 protein: CASSLLSGSPAGLYNEQFF. The CDR3 DNA follows: TGTGCCAGCAGCTTACTGAGCGGGAGCCCGGCGGGACTTTACAATGAGCAGTTCTTC.

The J gene is TRBJ1-2, the V gene TRBV4-3, with 7 bases fitting TRBD1. The J segment lost 0 bases and the V segment lost 6 bases, leaving 7 bases of the junction unmatched. Per the germline V gene, CDR1 is LGHNA and CDR2 is YSLEER. The CDR3 has 15 amino acids. The CDR3, as DNA: TGCGCCAGCAGTCGCGGGACAGCCTCTAACTATGGCTACACCTTC. Protein: CASSRGTASNYGYTF.

This clone appeared once. The rearrangement uses TRBV12-5 and TRBJ2-1, with 13 bases matching TRBD2. The V segment lost 1 base and the J segment 1 base; nucleotides outside the gene matches: 4. The germline CDR1 and CDR2 sequences are LGHNT and FRNRAP. The CDR3 length is 18 residues. The CDR3 loop reads CASGLGGTSGISYNEQFF. The CDR3 DNA sequence: TGTGCTAGTGGTTTGGGCGGGACTAGCGGGATTTCCTACAATGAGCAGTTCTTC. The full variable domain, its missing parts supplied by reference TRBV12-5 and TRBJ2-1, is DARVTQTPRHKVTEMGQEVTMRCQPILGHNTVFWYRQTMMQGLELLAYFRNRAPLDDSGMPKDRFSAEMPDATLATLKIQPSEPRDSAVYFCASGLGGTSGISYNEQFFGPGTRLTVL.

The chain recombines TRBV4-3 with TRBJ2-7; D not resolved. Deletions cut 4 bases from V and 3 bases from J, with 10 bases between. CDR3 size: 13 residues. Per germline, CDR1 LGHNA and CDR2 YSLEER. The CDR3 nucleotides read TGCGCCAGCAGCCGCGGCAGCAGCTACGAGCAGTACTTC. Translated, it gives CASSRGSSYEQYF.

The V gene is TRBV7-8, the J gene TRBJ2-3; 10 nucleotides match TRBD2. Germline loops: CDR1 SGHVS, CDR2 FQNEAQ. CDR3 length: 14 residues. The ends lost 5 bases at V and 6 bases at J; junction bases unmatched: 5. As DNA, the CDR3 is TGTGCCAGCAGCCAGGGGGGACTAGCGGATACGCAGTATTTT. It yields the protein CASSQGGLADTQYF.

The CDR3 DNA reads as TGTGCCAGCAGGAGGGACACCACGGGCTATGGCTACACCTTC. This sequence encodes CASRRDTTGYGYTF. The chain carries TRBV6-4 and TRBJ1-2, with D tentatively TRBD1 (6 bases). Deletions cut 6 bases from V and 4 bases from J, with 15 bases between. The CDR3 is 14 residues long. CDR1 is MRHNA and CDR2 is SNTAGT in the germline V gene.

The V gene is TRBV7-9, the J gene TRBJ1-5, with D possibly TRBD1 on 5 matching bases. The CDR3 covers 15 residues. CDR1 SEHNR and CDR2 FQNEAQ come from the germline V gene (reference sequence). Deletions cut 7 bases from V and 0 bases from J, with 13 bases between. For the CDR3, the DNA is TGTGCCAGCACGGGGCAGGAGGATAGCAATCAGCCCCAGCATTTT. Protein product: CASTGQEDSNQPQHF.

The V gene is TRBV3-1 (or the pseudogene TRBV3-2), the J gene TRBJ2-3; TRBD1 might be the D (6 bases). The V and J ends lost 4 bases and 1 base respectively, with 12 bases between them. The CDR3 is made up of 15 amino acids. Germline V gene sequence: CDR1 LGHDT, CDR2 YNNKEL (reference sequence). The chain's CDR3 is CASSPQQGRTDTQYF. The CDR3 coding sequence is TGTGCCAGCAGCCCTCAGCAGGGGCGCACAGATACGCAGTATTTT.

This clone turned up a few times. This chain connects TRBV15 to TRBJ1-4, with D possibly matching TRBD1 (5 bases). V dropped 5 bases and J dropped 7 bases, with 17 bases sitting between them. The CDR3 covers 15 residues. CDR1 LNHNV and CDR2 YYDKDF come from the germline V gene (reference sequence). CDR3 amino acids: CATSRVDSRREKLFF. The CDR3 DNA is TGTGCCACCAGCCGCGTAGACAGTAGGCGTGAAAAACTGTTTTTT.

The rearrangement joins TRBV10-3 to TRBJ2-3, with 8 nucleotides matching TRBD2. Trimming cost V 10 bases and J 0 bases; bases outside gene matches: 9. Germline V lookup: CDR1 ENHRY, CDR2 SYGVKD. The CDR3 is made up of 15 amino acids. The DNA for the CDR3 is TGTGCCAGCTCTCTCGCGGGGGGAAGCACAGATACGCAGTATTTT. Protein sequence: CASSLAGGSTDTQYF.